The next 19 T cell receptor beta chains were all read from a single sample in a study. Each CDR3 protein is one row after TCRdb ran MiXCR on the RT-PCR reads. There are hundreds of thousands of distinct CDR3 sequences in the sample; 12% to 15% occur only once, and about 3.6% lies in the top ten. The sequenced material came from memory CD4+ T cells from blood. These receptors were collected from a female donor in good health, serving as a healthy control.

There are many counts of this clonotype. The chain joins TRBV29-1 to TRBJ1-2; 11 nucleotides match TRBD1. The CDR3 is made up of 16 amino acids. V trimming: 4 bases; J trimming: 3 bases; junction bases outside the gene matches: 10. The germline CDR1 and CDR2 sequences are SQVTM and ANQGSEA. The CDR3 DNA reads TGCAGCGTTGGAGGACAGGGGGCGTTCGGTGACTATGGCTACACCTTC. Amino acid sequence: CSVGGQGAFGDYGYTF.

In its sample, this clonotype was seen many times. V gene TRBV9 combines with J gene TRBJ2-7; 9 nucleotides agree with TRBD2. Losses at the gene ends were 4 bases for V and 5 bases for J; bases not matched to a gene: 7. Germline CDR1 SGDLS, CDR2 YYNGEE. The CDR3 is 14 residues long. The DNA for the CDR3 is TGTGCCAGCAGCCCCCGATTAGCGGGAGACGAGCAGTACTTC. This translates into CASSPRLAGDEQYF.

This clonotype appeared a few times. The chain joins TRBV20-1 to TRBJ2-3, with 9 bases aligning to TRBD2. CDR1 is DFQATT, CDR2 SNEGSKA, per germline (reference sequence). The CDR3 runs to 20 residues. J gave up 1 base and V 0 bases, and 17 bases lay outside the gene matches. CDR3 residues: CSARDGRNAGGPLGTDTQYF. CDR3 DNA sequence: TGCAGTGCTAGAGATGGTCGTAACGCGGGAGGGCCTCTGGGCACAGATACGCAGTATTTT.

This clonotype occurred many times. This sequence joins TRBV20-1 and TRBJ2-3; TRBD1 aligns across 10 bases. The germline V gene encodes CDR1 DFQATT and CDR2 SNEGSKA (reference sequence). CDR3 length equals 16 residues. Trimming removed 1 base from V and 4 bases from J; junction bases left unmatched: 8. The CDR3 reads CSARGPGTGDPDTQYF. The DNA of the CDR3 is TGCAGTGCTAGAGGGCCCGGGACAGGGGACCCAGATACGCAGTATTTT.

The chain has TRBV24-1 and TRBJ2-3; D is uncertain. Deletions cut 3 bases from V and 8 bases from J, with 11 bases between. The CDR3 sequence is 13 residues long. Germline CDR1 KGHDR, CDR2 SFDVKD. The CDR3 region is CATSDPIIITQYF. CDR3 DNA: TGTGCCACCAGTGATCCTATAATCATTACGCAGTATTTT.

This clonotype was seen only a few times. The rearrangement links TRBV6-1 to TRBJ2-2; D is uncertain. Trimming pared 7 bases from V and 7 bases from J, leaving 7 bases between. Germline V gene data show CDR1 as MNHNS and CDR2 as SASEGT. This CDR3 has 11 amino acids. The CDR3 sequence is CASTHRGELFF. As DNA, the CDR3 is TGTGCCAGCACCCACCGCGGGGAGCTGTTTTTT.

This clonotype was seen more than once but under ten times. The V and J genes are TRBV18 and TRBJ1-5; D remains ambiguous. CDR1 and CDR2 from the germline V gene are KGHSH and LQKENI. The CDR3 length is 17 residues. The germline V and J ends were trimmed by 2 bases and 0 bases, with 14 bases remaining between them. Here the CDR3 reads CASSPIRASDSNQPQHF. The CDR3 region has the DNA TGTGCCAGCTCACCAATACGAGCATCTGATAGCAATCAGCCCCAGCATTTT.

This clonotype was picked up a small number of times. V and J are TRBV20-1 and TRBJ2-7; 11 nucleotides line up with TRBD2. The CDR3 is 17 residues long. V lost 5 bases, J lost 2 bases, and 14 bases stayed unmatched. The germline gives CDR1 DFQATT, CDR2 SNEGSKA (reference sequence). The CDR3, as DNA: TGCAGTGCTGGACGACCGGCCCTAGCGGGGGGAACCTACGAGCAGTACTTC. This encodes CSAGRPALAGGTYEQYF.

This chain links TRBV7-2 with TRBJ1-5; TRBD1 is a possible D gene (6 bases). Trimming shortened V by 1 base and J by 0 bases, and 19 bases separated the two germline ends. This CDR3 is 19 amino acids long. Germline V gene data show CDR1 as SGHTA and CDR2 as FQGNSA. The CDR3 nucleotides read TGTGCCAGCAGCTTAGAGGGGGGATACTATGAGAATAGCAATCAGCCCCAGCATTTT. Translated: CASSLEGGYYENSNQPQHF. Filled out from reference TRBV7-2 and TRBJ1-5, the complete variable domain reads GAGVSQSPSNKVTEKGKDVELRCDPISGHTALYWYRQSLGQGLEFLIYFQGNSAPDKSGLPSDRFSAERTGGSVSTLTIQRTQQEDSAVYLCASSLEGGYYENSNQPQHFGDGTRLSIL.

The chain uses TRBV20-1 and TRBJ1-3; D remains unclear. Germline assignment: CDR1 DFQATT and CDR2 SNEGSKA (reference sequence). This CDR3 region has 11 residues. V lost 0 bases and J 4 bases, leaving 1 base between the germline ends. DNA of the CDR3: TGCAGTGCTAGAGAGGGAAACACCATATATTTT. Protein sequence: CSAREGNTIYF.

This clonotype was recorded a few times. The chain combines TRBV4-1 with TRBJ1-2; D gene unclear. CDR1 and CDR2 from the germline V gene are MGHRA and YSYEKL. V lost 5 bases, J lost 2 bases, and 9 bases lay in between. This CDR3 has 13 amino acids. The CDR3 DNA sequence: TGCGCCAGCAGCGAGAAGGCGAACTATGGCTACACCTTC. This sequence encodes CASSEKANYGYTF.

The genes are TRBV5-1 and TRBJ1-2, with D possibly being TRBD1 (5 bases). Trimming removed 0 bases at V and 8 bases at J, with 14 bases between. The CDR3 consists of 14 residues. Germline loops: CDR1 SGHRS, CDR2 YFSETQ. The CDR3 DNA sequence: TGCGCCAGCAGCTTGGTCGTAGGGACGGGCGGCTACACCTTC. Amino acid sequence: CASSLVVGTGGYTF.

This clonotype was observed a few times. The J gene is TRBJ1-2, the V gene TRBV6-5; 10 nucleotides line up with TRBD1. Germline loops: CDR1 MNHEY, CDR2 SVGAGI. V lost 2 bases to trimming and J lost 6 bases; unmatched junction nucleotides: 12. The CDR3 has 17 residues. CDR3 bases: TGTGCCAGCAGTTACGGGGGACAGGGGTTTTCGCCCGATGGCTACACCTTC. This sequence encodes CASSYGGQGFSPDGYTF.

In its sample, this clonotype was seen many times. The V call is TRBV7-2, the J call TRBJ2-7; D gene unclear. Germline V lookup: CDR1 SGHTA, CDR2 FQGNSA. V lost 4 bases, J lost 3 bases, and 10 bases lay in between. The CDR3 totals 13 residues. The CDR3 loop reads CASSSSLFYEQYF. Here the CDR3 DNA reads TGTGCCAGCAGCTCTAGTCTGTTCTACGAGCAGTACTTC.

V is TRBV5-1 and J is TRBJ1-1; 10 nucleotides line up with TRBD1. Germline V gene data show CDR1 as SGHRS and CDR2 as YFSETQ. V shed 2 bases, J shed 0 bases, and the junction held 10 bases outside the gene matches. The CDR3 extends over 18 amino acids. The CDR3 region has the DNA TGCGCCAGCAGCTTAATCACCGGGACAGGGGACATGAACACTGAAGCTTTCTTT. Amino acids: CASSLITGTGDMNTEAFF.

This clonotype was counted only a few times. This chain uses TRBV7-6 with TRBJ1-6, with D possibly matching TRBD1 (6 bases). CDR1 is SGHVS and CDR2 is FNYEAQ in the germline V gene. This CDR3 spans 15 amino acids. Trimming cost V 1 base and J 7 bases, with 11 bases left between them. CDR3 DNA sequence: TGTGCCAGCAGCTTAGATGTCGGGGGCAATTCACCCCTCCACTTT. It is translated as CASSLDVGGNSPLHF.

This clonotype was observed a handful of times. The CDR3 region is CASSSKTGEYEQYF. In nucleotides, the CDR3 is TGTGCCAGCAGCTCCAAGACAGGGGAATACGAGCAGTACTTC. The chain joins TRBV5-4 to TRBJ2-7; 8 bases agree with TRBD1. Germline CDR1 SGHNT, CDR2 YYREEE (reference sequence). The junction had 6 bases not matched to a gene; V was cut back by 3 bases and J by 4 bases. CDR3 size: 14 residues. The full variable domain, rest sourced from reference TRBV5-4 and TRBJ2-7, is ETGVTQSPTHLIKTRGQQVTLRCSSQSGHNTVSWYQQALGQGPQFIFQYYREEENGRGNFPPRFSGLQFPNYSSELNVNALELDDSALYLCASSSKTGEYEQYFGPGTRLTVT.

This clonotype was found a few times. The chain has TRBV6-2 or TRBV6-3 and TRBJ1-2; TRBD1 matches 7 bases. Germline loops: CDR1 MNHEY, CDR2 SVGEGT. V shed 7 bases and J 4 bases; nucleotides not matched to a gene: 15. The CDR3 has 16 amino acids. The CDR3 DNA follows: TGTGCCAGCATCTACTCGGGACAGCACCCCCTCTATGGCTACACCTTC. This sequence encodes CASIYSGQHPLYGYTF.

A few counts support this clonotype. This chain uses TRBV6-2 or TRBV6-3 with TRBJ2-1; D possibly corresponds to TRBD2 (6 bases). The CDR3 runs 15 residues. The V gene lost 7 bases and the J gene lost 1 base, with 14 bases spanning the gap. Germline CDR1 reads MNHEY; CDR2 reads SVGEGT. CDR3 coding DNA: TGTGCCAGCAAGGAGGGAGCCAAGTCCTACAATGAGCAGTTCTTC. It translates to CASKEGAKSYNEQFF.